The 9 T cell receptor beta chains below were found in one sample sequenced in a study of blood T cell repertoires in COVID-19. Profiled with immunoSEQ multiplex PCR; TCRdb holds only in-frame clones, not every one. The sample has tens of thousands of clones; 82% are singletons. The sample taken for sequencing was peripheral blood. Every receptor here comes from a human donor in a cohort sampled during active COVID-19.

The chain couples TRBV25-1 to TRBJ2-5; D gene unclear. V lost 2 bases, J lost 1 base, and 8 bases lay in between. CDR3 size: 14 residues. Looked up from germline, CDR1 is MGHDK and CDR2 is SYGVNS. CDR3 coding DNA: TGTGCCAGCAGTGAAACAGAAATCCAAGAGACCCAGTACTTC. Translating it yields CASSETEIQETQYF. Drawing the rest from reference TRBV25-1 and TRBJ2-5, the complete variable domain is EADIYQTPRYLVIGTGKKITLECSQTMGHDKMYWYQQDPGMELHLIHYSYGVNSTEKGDLSSESTVSRIRTEHFPLTLESARPSHTSQYLCASSETEIQETQYFGPGTRLLVL.

This rearrangement joins TRBV30 to TRBJ1-1; tentative D call: TRBD1 (5 bases). The germline CDR1 and CDR2 sequences are GTSNPN and SVGIG (reference sequence). The CDR3 contains 11 residues. CDR3 DNA: TGTTGGGGACTAAAAGTCACTGAAGCTTTCTTT. Translating it yields CWGLKVTEAFF.

V usage is TRBV3-1 (or the pseudogene TRBV3-2) and J usage is TRBJ1-5; the D is unclear. Germline CDR1 is LGHDT and CDR2 is YNNKEL (reference sequence). V was shortened by 1 base and J by 9 bases, with 10 bases between the two germline ends. The CDR3 consists of 13 residues. In nucleotides, the CDR3 is TGTGCCAGCAGCCAAGCTAGCCGTGGGCCCCAGCATTTT. Translated: CASSQASRGPQHF.

The chain employs TRBV5-6 and TRBJ2-1; no clear D. This CDR3 is 16 amino acids long. V gave up 0 bases and J gave up 0 bases, with 10 bases separating them. CDR1 is SGHDT, CDR2 YYEEEE, per germline. The DNA of the CDR3 is TGTGCCAGCAGCTTGGTCTCAACGAGCTCCTACAATGAGCAGTTCTTC. It codes for CASSLVSTSSYNEQFF.

The gene calls are TRBV24-1 and TRBJ2-7, with 7 bases lining up with TRBD2. There are 14 residues in the CDR3. Germline assignment: CDR1 KGHDR and CDR2 SFDVKD. The junction had 7 bases not matched to a gene; V was cut back by 9 bases and J by 0 bases. CDR3 region: CATPPRGVSYEQYF. CDR3 nucleotides: TGTGCCACCCCCCCTCGGGGGGTCTCCTACGAGCAGTACTTC.

The chain carries TRBV5-4 and TRBJ1-2; unclear D gene. This CDR3 is built from 12 residues. Germline-derived CDR1 and CDR2 are SGHNT and YYREEE (reference sequence). Trimming took 0 bases from V and 10 from J, leaving 10 bases between them. This CDR3 reads CASSLEARSYTF. The CDR3 DNA reads as TGTGCCAGCAGCTTGGAGGCCAGGTCCTACACCTTC.

This chain joins TRBV5-1 and TRBJ2-1, with 13 bases fitting TRBD2. Trimming cost V 5 bases and J 6 bases; bases outside gene matches: 14. CDR3 length: 18 residues. Germline loops: CDR1 SGHRS, CDR2 YFSETQ. In DNA form, the CDR3 reads TGCGCCAGCAGTCTCGGACTAGCGGGGGCTACCGGGGCCAATGAGCAGTTCTTC. Amino acid sequence: CASSLGLAGATGANEQFF.

This chain uses TRBV5-6 with TRBJ2-1; 9 positions match TRBD1. Trimming took 4 bases from V and 0 from J; bases not matched to a gene: 11. The germline gives CDR1 SGHDT, CDR2 YYEEEE. The CDR3 extends over 18 amino acids. The CDR3, as DNA: TGTGCCAGCAGCCCATGGTGGGGGACAGGGAGCTCCTACAATGAGCAGTTCTTC. It encodes CASSPWWGTGSSYNEQFF.

This chain joins TRBV30 and TRBJ1-5, with 7 bases lining up with TRBD1. The germline CDR1 and CDR2 sequences are GTSNPN and SVGIG (reference sequence). There are 15 residues in the CDR3. V gave up 2 bases and J gave up 4 bases; unmatched junction bases: 8. DNA of the CDR3: TGTGCCTGGAGTCTTGGGCAGGGGGAAAATCAGCCCCAGCATTTT. Translated: CAWSLGQGENQPQHF.